This TCR beta chain was identified during a study of blood T cell repertoires in COVID-19. Study as a whole: Acute-phase and convalescent COVID-19 samples originated in the United States, Italy and Spain. The cDNA or gDNA used as material had been derived from T cells, B-cell-depleted T cells, or PBMCs.

Trimming left V 0 bases short and J 6 bases short, with 4 bases between. Germline V gene lookup returns CDR1 SGHAT and CDR2 FQNNGV. The CDR3 runs to 12 residues. Original methodology: Researchers report that nucleated cell counts were estimated from reference gene primer amplification. Libraries were prepared by immunoSEQ multiplex PCR; TCRdb keeps only in-frame clonotypes and omits some of them. The DNA gave D and trimming, while V, J and clone size come from that table. The sample records about 120,000 clones, 85% being singletons. Sequenced sample: peripheral blood. The rearrangement joins TRBV11-2 to TRBJ2-3, with unresolved D. The TCR was taken from a man in his 60s with acute or convalescent COVID-19. The CDR3 loop reads CASSLDMDTQYF. The CDR3, as DNA: TGTGCCAGCAGCTTAGATATGGATACGCAGTATTTT. The variable domain in full, completed from reference TRBV11-2 and TRBJ2-3, reads EAGVAQSPRYKIIEKRQSVAFWCNPISGHATLYWYQQILGQGPKLLIQFQNNGVVDDSQLPKDRFSAERLKGVDSTLKIQPAKLEDSAVYLCASSLDMDTQYFGPGTRLTVL.